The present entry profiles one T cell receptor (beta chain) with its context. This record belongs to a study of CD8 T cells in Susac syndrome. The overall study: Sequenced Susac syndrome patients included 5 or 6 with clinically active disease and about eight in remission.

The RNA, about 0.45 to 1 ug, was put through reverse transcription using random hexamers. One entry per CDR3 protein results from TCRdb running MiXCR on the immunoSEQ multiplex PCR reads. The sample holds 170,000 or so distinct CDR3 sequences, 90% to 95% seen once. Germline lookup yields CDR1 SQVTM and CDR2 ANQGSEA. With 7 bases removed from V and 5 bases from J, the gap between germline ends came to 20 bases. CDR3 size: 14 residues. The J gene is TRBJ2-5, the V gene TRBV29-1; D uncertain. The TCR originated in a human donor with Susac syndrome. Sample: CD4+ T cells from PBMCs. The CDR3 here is CSAEGSAVRETQYF. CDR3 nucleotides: TGCAGCGCGGAAGGGTCGGCGGTAAGGGAGACCCAGTACTTC.